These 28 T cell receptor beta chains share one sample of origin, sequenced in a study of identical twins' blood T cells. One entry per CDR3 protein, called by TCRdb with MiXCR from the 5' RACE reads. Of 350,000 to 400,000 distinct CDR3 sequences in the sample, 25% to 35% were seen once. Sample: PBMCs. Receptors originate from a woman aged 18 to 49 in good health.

CDR3 residues: CSARDPGGQWTQYF. In DNA form, the CDR3 reads TGCAGTGCTAGAGATCCCGGTGGACAGTGGACGCAGTATTTT. This chain joins TRBV20-1 and TRBJ2-3, with D possibly being TRBD1 (6 bases). V gave up 0 bases and J gave up 9 bases, with 16 bases separating them. Germline assignment: CDR1 DFQATT and CDR2 SNEGSKA (reference sequence). The CDR3 sequence is 14 residues long.

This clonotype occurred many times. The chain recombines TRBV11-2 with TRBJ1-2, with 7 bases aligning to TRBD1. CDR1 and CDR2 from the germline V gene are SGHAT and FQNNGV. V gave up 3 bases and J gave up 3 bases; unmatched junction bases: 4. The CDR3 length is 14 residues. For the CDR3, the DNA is TGTGCCAGCAGCTTCCAGGGGGGCGACTATGGCTACACCTTC. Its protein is CASSFQGGDYGYTF.

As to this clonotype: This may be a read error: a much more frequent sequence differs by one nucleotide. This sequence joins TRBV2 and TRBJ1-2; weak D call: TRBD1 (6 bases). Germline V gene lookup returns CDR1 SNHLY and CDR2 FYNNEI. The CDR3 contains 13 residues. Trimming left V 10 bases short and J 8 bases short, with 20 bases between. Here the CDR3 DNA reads TGTGCCAACACCACAGGGTCGAGGAGGGGCTACACCTTC. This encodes CANTTGSRRGYTF.

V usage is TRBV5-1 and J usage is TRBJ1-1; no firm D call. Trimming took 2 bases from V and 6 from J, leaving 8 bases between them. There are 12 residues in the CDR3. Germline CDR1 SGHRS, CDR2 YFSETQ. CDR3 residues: CASSLTSAEAFF. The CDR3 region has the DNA TGCGCCAGCAGCTTAACCTCCGCTGAAGCTTTCTTT.

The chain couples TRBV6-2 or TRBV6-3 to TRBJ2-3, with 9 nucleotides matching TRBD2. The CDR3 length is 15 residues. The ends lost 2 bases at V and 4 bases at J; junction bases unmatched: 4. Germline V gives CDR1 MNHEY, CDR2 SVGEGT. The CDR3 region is CASSYGGRASDTQYF. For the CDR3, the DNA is TGTGCCAGCAGTTACGGCGGGAGGGCCTCAGATACGCAGTATTTT.

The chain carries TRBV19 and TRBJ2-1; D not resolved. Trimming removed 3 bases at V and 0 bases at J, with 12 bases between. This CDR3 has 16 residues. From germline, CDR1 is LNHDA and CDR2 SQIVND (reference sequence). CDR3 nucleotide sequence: TGTGCCAGTAGTATGGGTCGGCCACCCTCCTACAATGAGCAGTTCTTC. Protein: CASSMGRPPSYNEQFF.

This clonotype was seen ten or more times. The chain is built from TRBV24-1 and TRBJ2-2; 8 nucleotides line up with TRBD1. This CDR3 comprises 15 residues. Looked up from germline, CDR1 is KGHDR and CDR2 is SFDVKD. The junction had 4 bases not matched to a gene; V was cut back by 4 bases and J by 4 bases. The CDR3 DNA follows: TGTGCCACCAGTGACCCCGGACAGGGCACCGGGGAGCTGTTTTTT. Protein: CATSDPGQGTGELFF.

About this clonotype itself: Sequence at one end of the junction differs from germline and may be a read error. The DNA for the CDR3 is TGTGCCAGCAGCGTAGGTCAAAACACCGGGGAGCTGCTTTTT. Its protein product is CASSVGQNTGELLF. The V call is TRBV9, the J call TRBJ2-2, with a tentative D call TRBD2 (5 bases). Germline CDR1 reads SGDLS; CDR2 reads YYNGEE. This CDR3 is built from 14 residues.

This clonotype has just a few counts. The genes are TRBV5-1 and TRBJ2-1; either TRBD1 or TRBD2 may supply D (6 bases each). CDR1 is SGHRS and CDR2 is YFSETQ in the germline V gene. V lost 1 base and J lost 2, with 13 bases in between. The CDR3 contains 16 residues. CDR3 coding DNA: TGCGCCAGCAGCTTGAGCGGGCAGGGGCCCTACAATGAGCAGTTCTTC. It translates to CASSLSGQGPYNEQFF.

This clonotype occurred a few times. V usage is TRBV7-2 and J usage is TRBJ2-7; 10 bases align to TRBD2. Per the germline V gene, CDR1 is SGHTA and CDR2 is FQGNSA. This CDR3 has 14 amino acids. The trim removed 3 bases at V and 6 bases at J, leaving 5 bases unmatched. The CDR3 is CASSFWTSGREQYF. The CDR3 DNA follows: TGTGCCAGCAGCTTTTGGACTAGCGGACGCGAGCAGTACTTC.

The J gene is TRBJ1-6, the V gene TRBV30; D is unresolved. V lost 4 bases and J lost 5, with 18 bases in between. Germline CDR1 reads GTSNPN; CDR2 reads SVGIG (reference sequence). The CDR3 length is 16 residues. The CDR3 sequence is CAWIPLATLNNSPLHF. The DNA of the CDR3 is TGTGCCTGGATTCCTTTGGCGACGCTTAATAATTCACCCCTCCACTTT. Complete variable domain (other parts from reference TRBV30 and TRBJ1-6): SQTIHQWPATLVQPVGSPLSLECTVEGTSNPNLYWYRQAAGRGLQLLFYSVGIGQISSEVPQNLSASRPQDRQFILSSKKLLLSDSGFYLCAWIPLATLNNSPLHFGNGTRLTVT.

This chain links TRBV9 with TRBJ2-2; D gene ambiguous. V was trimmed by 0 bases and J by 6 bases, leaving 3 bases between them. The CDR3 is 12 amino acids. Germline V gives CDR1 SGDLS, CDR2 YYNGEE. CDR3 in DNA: TGTGCCAGCAGCGTAGGACCCGGGGAGCTGTTTTTT. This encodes CASSVGPGELFF. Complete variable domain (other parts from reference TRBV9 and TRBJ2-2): DSGVTQTPKHLITATGQRVTLRCSPRSGDLSVYWYQQSLDQGLQFLIQYYNGEERAKGNILERFSAQQFPDLHSELNLSSLELGDSALYFCASSVGPGELFFGEGSRLTVL.

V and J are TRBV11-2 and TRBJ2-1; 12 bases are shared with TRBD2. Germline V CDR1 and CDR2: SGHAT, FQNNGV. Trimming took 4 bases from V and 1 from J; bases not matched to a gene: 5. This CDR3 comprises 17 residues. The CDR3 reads CASSSGLAGTSYNEQFF. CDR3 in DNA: TGTGCCAGCAGCTCCGGACTAGCGGGAACGTCCTACAATGAGCAGTTCTTC.

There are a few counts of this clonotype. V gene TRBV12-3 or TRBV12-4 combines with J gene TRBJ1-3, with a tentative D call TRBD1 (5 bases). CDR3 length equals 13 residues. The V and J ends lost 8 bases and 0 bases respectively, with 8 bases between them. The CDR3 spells CASHQGSGNTIYF. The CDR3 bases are TGTGCCAGCCACCAGGGCTCTGGAAACACCATATATTTT.

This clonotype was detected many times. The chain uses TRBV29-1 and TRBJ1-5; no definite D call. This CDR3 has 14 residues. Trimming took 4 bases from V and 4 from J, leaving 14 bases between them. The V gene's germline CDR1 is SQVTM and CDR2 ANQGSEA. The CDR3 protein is CSVGEVGKNQPQHF. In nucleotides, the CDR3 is TGCAGCGTTGGAGAGGTCGGGAAAAATCAGCCCCAGCATTTT.

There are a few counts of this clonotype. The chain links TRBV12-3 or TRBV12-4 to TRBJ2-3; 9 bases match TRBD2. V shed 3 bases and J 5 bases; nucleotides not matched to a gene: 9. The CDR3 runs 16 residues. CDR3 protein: CASSLGIAGVQDTQYF. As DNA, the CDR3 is TGTGCCAGCAGTTTGGGCATAGCGGGGGTACAAGATACGCAGTATTTT.

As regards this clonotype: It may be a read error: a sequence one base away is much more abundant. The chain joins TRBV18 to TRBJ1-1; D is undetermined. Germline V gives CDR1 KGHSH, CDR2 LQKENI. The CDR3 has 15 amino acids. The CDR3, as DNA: TGTGCCAGCTCACCCGGCATCTCCGATATCACTGAAGTTTTCTTT. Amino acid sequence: CASSPGISDITEVFF.

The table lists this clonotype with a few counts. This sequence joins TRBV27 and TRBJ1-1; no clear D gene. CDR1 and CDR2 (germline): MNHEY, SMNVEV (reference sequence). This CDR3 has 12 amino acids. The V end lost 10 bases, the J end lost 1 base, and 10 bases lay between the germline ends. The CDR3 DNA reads TGTGCCACTTCCGGGCCGAACACTGAAGCTTTCTTT. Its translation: CATSGPNTEAFF.

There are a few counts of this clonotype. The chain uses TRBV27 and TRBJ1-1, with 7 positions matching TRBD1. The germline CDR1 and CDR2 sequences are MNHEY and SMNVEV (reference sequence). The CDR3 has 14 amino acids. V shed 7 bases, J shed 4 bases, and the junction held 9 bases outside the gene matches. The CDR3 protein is CASIPGGRGTEAFF. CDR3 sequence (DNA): TGTGCCAGCATTCCAGGGGGACGGGGCACTGAAGCTTTCTTT.

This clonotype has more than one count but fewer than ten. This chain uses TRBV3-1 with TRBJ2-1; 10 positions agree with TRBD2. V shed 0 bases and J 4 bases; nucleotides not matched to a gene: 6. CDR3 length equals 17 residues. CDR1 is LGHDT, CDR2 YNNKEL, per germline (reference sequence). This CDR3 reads CASSQEGWTSGYNEQFF. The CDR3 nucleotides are TGTGCCAGCAGCCAAGAGGGCTGGACTAGCGGATACAATGAGCAGTTCTTC.

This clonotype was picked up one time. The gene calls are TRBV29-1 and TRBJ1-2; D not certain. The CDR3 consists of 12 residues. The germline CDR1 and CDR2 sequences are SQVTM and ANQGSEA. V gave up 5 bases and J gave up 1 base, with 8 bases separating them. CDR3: CSVPGINYGYTF. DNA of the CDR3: TGCAGCGTTCCGGGTATTAACTATGGCTACACCTTC.

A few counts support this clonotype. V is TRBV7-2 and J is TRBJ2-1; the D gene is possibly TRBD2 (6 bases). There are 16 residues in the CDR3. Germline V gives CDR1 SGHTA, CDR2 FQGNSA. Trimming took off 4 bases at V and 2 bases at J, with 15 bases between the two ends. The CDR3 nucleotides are TGTGCCAGCAGCTCTAGGACTAAGGGCACCTACAATGAGCAGTTCTTC. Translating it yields CASSSRTKGTYNEQFF.

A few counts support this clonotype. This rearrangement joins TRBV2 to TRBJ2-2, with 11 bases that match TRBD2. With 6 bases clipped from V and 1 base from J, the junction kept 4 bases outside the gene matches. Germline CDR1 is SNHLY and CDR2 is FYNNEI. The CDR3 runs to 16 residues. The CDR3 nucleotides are TGTGCCAGCAGGGTACTAGCGGGGGAGAACACCGGGGAGCTGTTTTTT. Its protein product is CASRVLAGENTGELFF.

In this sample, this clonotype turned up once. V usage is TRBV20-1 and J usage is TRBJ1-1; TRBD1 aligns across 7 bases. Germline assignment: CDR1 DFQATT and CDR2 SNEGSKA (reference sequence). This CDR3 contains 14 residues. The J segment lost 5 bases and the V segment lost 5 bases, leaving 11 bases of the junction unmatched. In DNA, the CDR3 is TGCAGTGCTGAGACAGGGAAGAGGCGTACTGAAGCTTTCTTT. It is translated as CSAETGKRRTEAFF.

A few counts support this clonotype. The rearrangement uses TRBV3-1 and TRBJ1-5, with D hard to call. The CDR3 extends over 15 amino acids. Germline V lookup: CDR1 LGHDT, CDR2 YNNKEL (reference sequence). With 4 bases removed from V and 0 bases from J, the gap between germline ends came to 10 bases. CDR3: CASSPSANSNQPQHF. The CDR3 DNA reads TGTGCCAGCAGCCCCTCAGCGAATAGCAATCAGCCCCAGCATTTT.

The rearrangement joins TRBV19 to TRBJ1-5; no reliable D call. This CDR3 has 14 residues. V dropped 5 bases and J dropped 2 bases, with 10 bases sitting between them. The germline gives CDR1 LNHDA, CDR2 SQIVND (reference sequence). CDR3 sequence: CASSYGLGNQPQHF. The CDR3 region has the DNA TGTGCCAGTAGTTATGGGTTGGGCAATCAGCCCCAGCATTTT. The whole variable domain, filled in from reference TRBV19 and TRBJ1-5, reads DGGITQSPKYLFRKEGQNVTLSCEQNLNHDAMYWYRQDPGQGLRLIYYSQIVNDFQKGDIAEGYSVSREKKESFPLTVTSAQKNPTAFYLCASSYGLGNQPQHFGDGTRLSIL.

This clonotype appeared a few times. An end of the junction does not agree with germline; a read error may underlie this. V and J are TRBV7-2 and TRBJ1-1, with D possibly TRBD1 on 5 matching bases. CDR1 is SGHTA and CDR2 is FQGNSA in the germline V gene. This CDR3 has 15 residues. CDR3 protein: CASSSMTALNTEAFF. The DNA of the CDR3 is TGTGCCAGCAGCTCAATGACAGCCCTGAACACTGAGGCTTTCTTT.

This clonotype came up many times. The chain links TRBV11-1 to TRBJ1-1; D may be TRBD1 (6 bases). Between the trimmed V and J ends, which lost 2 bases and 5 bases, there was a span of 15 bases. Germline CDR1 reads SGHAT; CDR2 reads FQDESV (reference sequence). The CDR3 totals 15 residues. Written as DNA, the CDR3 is TGTGCCAGCAGCTTAAACGGGGGGCGTAATACTGAAGCTTTCTTT. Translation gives CASSLNGGRNTEAFF.